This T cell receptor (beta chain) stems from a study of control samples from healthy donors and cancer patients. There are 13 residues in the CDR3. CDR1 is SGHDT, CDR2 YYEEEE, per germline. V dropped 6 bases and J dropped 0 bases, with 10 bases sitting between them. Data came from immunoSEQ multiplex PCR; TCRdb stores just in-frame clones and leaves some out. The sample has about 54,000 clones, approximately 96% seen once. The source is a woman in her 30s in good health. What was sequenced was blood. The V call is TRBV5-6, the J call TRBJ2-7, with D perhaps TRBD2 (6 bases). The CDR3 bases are TGTGCCAGCACCGGGAGTAACTCCTACGAGCAGTACTTC. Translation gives CASTGSNSYEQYF.